This T cell receptor beta chain was found in a study of T cell repertoires in cytomegalovirus infection. Overall study findings and caveats: Across the ex vivo response, the dominant clonotypes were HLA-C-restricted CMV-specific TCR beta clonotypes. Cumulative public TCR beta family frequency identified carriers of CMV plus the relevant HLA.

TCRdb called the reads again in MiXCR, with one record for every CDR3 protein. The data contain under 500,000 distinct CDR3 sequences, under 45% of them singletons. This clonotype was observed a single time. Its target is not known. The CDR3 totals 15 residues. V lost 3 bases and J 1 base, leaving 10 bases between the germline ends. The receptor was isolated from a human donor in good health (CMV status not recorded). Some clones in this sample may be carry-over from other donors' samples. The material sequenced was cultured PBMCs, taken from culture after CMV antigen stimulation. This chain uses TRBV12-3 or TRBV12-4 with TRBJ1-5; no reliable D call. Here the CDR3 reads CASSFSLGSNQPQHF. As DNA, the CDR3 is TGTGCCAGCAGTTTTTCCCTTGGGAGCAATCAGCCCCAGCATTTT.